The present T cell receptor (beta chain) was sequenced within a study of cytomegalovirus exposure and HLA in healthy donors. A word on this clone: Its antigen is still unknown.

TCRdb keeps only in-frame clones here, not all; method: immunoSEQ multiplex PCR. The data contain fewer than 150,000 clones, 70% to 90% of them singletons. Looked up from germline, CDR1 is SGHAT and CDR2 is FQNNGV. V gave up 5 bases and J gave up 3 bases, with 13 bases separating them. The CDR3 runs to 14 residues. Study results and limitations: Clusters of TCRs from the first cohort tended to co-occur in the 95 to 150 validation repertoires (as a later analysis found). Cytomegalovirus-associated TCR beta chains were listed, numbering some 150.

This clonotype was sampled from a man between 18 and 29 years old in good health and CMV-seropositive. Material: PBMCs. V usage is TRBV11-2 and J usage is TRBJ1-1; weak D call: TRBD1 (6 bases). The CDR3 protein is CASSQDSLHTEAFF. For the CDR3, the DNA is TGTGCCAGCAGCCAGGACAGTCTCCACACTGAAGCTTTCTTT.